These 24 T cell receptor beta chains originate from one sample sequenced in a study of CD8+ T cells in alopecia areata. Extracted RNA was reverse transcribed into cDNA, the sequencing template. Measured with immunoSEQ multiplex PCR; TCRdb has only the in-frame clones, and not every one. This table holds about 210,000 clones, approximately 72% found once. Documented treatment: oral pan-JAK inhibitor, 5-10 mg twice daily. The material sequenced was CD4+ T cells sorted from blood, taken between weeks 44 and 45, from a patient treated with tofacitinib. All receptors come from a human donor with alopecia areata.

The genes are TRBV9 and TRBJ1-1; D remains unclear. Germline-derived CDR1 and CDR2 are SGDLS and YYNGEE. Trimming left V 0 bases short and J 0 bases short, with 12 bases between. This CDR3 spans 16 amino acids. The CDR3 DNA is TGTGCCAGCAGCGTAGAAGGTGGAGGCATGAACACTGAAGCTTTCTTT. It translates to CASSVEGGGMNTEAFF.

V is TRBV2 and J is TRBJ1-2; 7 bases fit TRBD1. Germline values: CDR1 SNHLY, CDR2 FYNNEI. This CDR3 spans 15 amino acids. Trimming at V came to 3 bases and at J to 2 bases, leaving 6 bases not matched to a gene. The CDR3 loop is CASSDRQGTNYGYTF. CDR3 bases: TGTGCCAGCAGTGACCGACAGGGAACAAACTATGGCTACACCTTC. The full variable domain, in which reference TRBV2 and TRBJ1-2 provide the parts outside the CDR3, is EPEVTQTPSHQVTQMGQEVILRCVPISNHLYFYWYRQILGQKVEFLVSFYNNEISEKSEIFDDQFSVERPDGSNFTLKIRSTKLEDSAMYFCASSDRQGTNYGYTFGSGTRLTVV.

The chain couples TRBV7-2 to TRBJ2-3, with D unclear. The CDR3 totals 13 residues. V was clipped by 3 bases and J by 5 bases, with 9 bases between them. Germline-derived CDR1 and CDR2 are SGHTA and FQGNSA. The CDR3, as DNA: TGTGCCAGCAGCTTTGGTGGGATAGATACGCAGTATTTT. Protein sequence: CASSFGGIDTQYF.

This clone was recorded only once. The V gene is TRBV29-1, the J gene TRBJ1-2; D perhaps matches TRBD1 (6 bases). The ends were cut back, 7 bases at V and 4 bases at J, with 16 bases in the middle. CDR1 and CDR2 from the germline V gene are SQVTM and ANQGSEA. The CDR3 contains 13 residues. Here the CDR3 DNA reads TGCAGCGCGGGAGTTGGGGGGGCCTATGGCTACACCTTC. Translated, it gives CSAGVGGAYGYTF.

Notes on this clone: The sample carries other DNA sequences with the same CDR3. This rearrangement joins TRBV30 to TRBJ1-1; unclear D gene. The V and J ends lost 0 bases and 1 base respectively, with 6 bases between them. From germline, CDR1 is GTSNPN and CDR2 SVGIG (reference sequence). The CDR3 contains 13 residues. The CDR3 bases are TGTGCCTGGAGTGTGGGTGGGAACACTGAAGCTTTCTTT. The encoded protein is CAWSVGGNTEAFF.

As regards this clone: Other DNA sequences in the sample encode the same CDR3. The chain combines TRBV25-1 with TRBJ1-5, with D uncertain. Per the germline V gene, CDR1 is MGHDK and CDR2 is SYGVNS. Deletions cut 4 bases from V and 2 bases from J, with 3 bases between. CDR3 size: 12 residues. The CDR3 sequence: CASSVGNQPQHF. The DNA of the CDR3 is TGTGCCAGCAGTGTAGGCAATCAGCCCCAGCATTTT. The full variable domain, completed using reference TRBV25-1 and TRBJ1-5, is EADIYQTPRYLVIGTGKKITLECSQTMGHDKMYWYQQDPGMELHLIHYSYGVNSTEKGDLSSESTVSRIRTEHFPLTLESARPSHTSQYLCASSVGNQPQHFGDGTRLSIL.

The chain couples TRBV19 to TRBJ2-7, with TRBD1 matching over 7 bases. The trim removed 2 bases at V and 1 base at J, leaving 8 bases unmatched. The germline gives CDR1 LNHDA, CDR2 SQIVND (reference sequence). The CDR3 contains 16 residues. This chain's CDR3 is CASSITGTALSYEQYF. The CDR3 nucleotides read TGTGCCAGTAGTATAACCGGGACAGCCTTATCCTACGAGCAGTACTTC.

This clone came up a few times. The chain carries TRBV12-5 and TRBJ1-6; D gene ambiguous. Germline V lookup: CDR1 LGHNT, CDR2 FRNRAP. The CDR3 contains 13 residues. Trimming took 3 bases from V and 10 from J, leaving 10 bases between them. The CDR3 sequence: CASGFDEKSPLHF. The CDR3 coding sequence is TGTGCTAGTGGTTTCGATGAGAAGTCACCCCTCCACTTT. Variable domain in full (rest from reference TRBV12-5 and TRBJ1-6): DARVTQTPRHKVTEMGQEVTMRCQPILGHNTVFWYRQTMMQGLELLAYFRNRAPLDDSGMPKDRFSAEMPDATLATLKIQPSEPRDSAVYFCASGFDEKSPLHFGNGTRLTVT.

V gene TRBV5-4 combines with J gene TRBJ1-1, with TRBD1 matching over 8 bases. Germline CDR1 SGHNT, CDR2 YYREEE (reference sequence). The ends lost 1 base at V and 0 bases at J; junction bases unmatched: 2. The length of the CDR3 is 15 residues. CDR3 DNA: TGTGCCAGCAGCTTGACAGGGGGAATGAACACTGAAGCTTTCTTT. Its protein product is CASSLTGGMNTEAFF. The full variable domain, in which reference TRBV5-4 and TRBJ1-1 provide the parts outside the CDR3, is ETGVTQSPTHLIKTRGQQVTLRCSSQSGHNTVSWYQQALGQGPQFIFQYYREEENGRGNFPPRFSGLQFPNYSSELNVNALELDDSALYLCASSLTGGMNTEAFFGQGTRLTVV.

The table lists this clone with a few counts. The V call is TRBV30, the J call TRBJ1-6; D uncertain. The CDR3 consists of 14 residues. Germline lookup yields CDR1 GTSNPN and CDR2 SVGIG (reference sequence). V gave up 4 bases and J gave up 9 bases, with 16 bases separating them. CDR3 region: CAWKDGRIPSPLHF. The CDR3 nucleotides are TGTGCCTGGAAGGATGGAAGAATTCCTTCACCCCTCCACTTT. Based on the CDR3 plus reference TRBV30 and TRBJ1-6, the full variable domain is SQTIHQWPATLVQPVGSPLSLECTVEGTSNPNLYWYRQAAGRGLQLLFYSVGIGQISSEVPQNLSASRPQDRQFILSSKKLLLSDSGFYLCAWKDGRIPSPLHFGNGTRLTVT.

The chain joins TRBV2 to TRBJ2-3, with D maybe TRBD2 (6 bases). The CDR3 totals 14 residues. The V end lost 1 base, the J end lost 8 bases, and 13 bases lay between the germline ends. Germline V CDR1 and CDR2: SNHLY, FYNNEI. The CDR3 region has the DNA TGTGCCAGCAGTGAAGGGGGAGGCTATGCTACGCAGTATTTT. Protein: CASSEGGGYATQYF.

The V and J genes are TRBV7-3 and TRBJ1-1; 9 bases align to TRBD1. V was clipped by 3 bases and J by 6 bases; unmatched bases: 2. This CDR3 comprises 13 residues. Looked up from germline, CDR1 is SGHTA and CDR2 is FQGTGA. CDR3 DNA sequence: TGTGCCAGCAGCTTCGGGGACAGGGCTGAAGCTTTCTTT. Translated: CASSFGDRAEAFF.

The chain is built from TRBV7-2 and TRBJ1-1, with a possible D match to TRBD1 (6 bases). CDR1 and CDR2 from the germline V gene are SGHTA and FQGNSA. This CDR3 is 14 amino acids long. V was shortened by 6 bases and J by 12 bases, with 23 bases between the two germline ends. CDR3 sequence reads: CASSPEGVRLLSFF. Here the CDR3 DNA reads TGTGCCAGCAGTCCAGAGGGGGTTCGGTTACTGTCTTTCTTT. The variable domain in full, with the rest retrieved from reference TRBV7-2 and TRBJ1-1, is GAGVSQSPSNKVTEKGKDVELRCDPISGHTALYWYRQSLGQGLEFLIYFQGNSAPDKSGLPSDRFSAERTGGSVSTLTIQRTQQEDSAVYLCASSPEGVRLLSFFGQGTRLTVV.

This rearrangement joins TRBV9 to TRBJ2-4; TRBD1 matches 12 bases. V shed 7 bases and J 6 bases; nucleotides not matched to a gene: 2. The germline gives CDR1 SGDLS, CDR2 YYNGEE. This CDR3 contains 13 residues. CDR3: CASSGQGANIQYF. The CDR3 nucleotides are TGTGCCAGCTCGGGACAGGGGGCAAACATTCAGTACTTC.

This clone has just a few counts. The chain couples TRBV29-1 to TRBJ2-7, with D perhaps matching TRBD2 (6 bases). In germline, CDR1 is SQVTM, CDR2 ANQGSEA. The CDR3 is made up of 15 amino acids. The V and J ends lost 1 base and 1 base respectively, with 14 bases between them. CDR3 nucleotides: TGCAGCGTTGAAGGGGACTCTAGGGGTTCCTACGAGCAGTACTTC. Its translation: CSVEGDSRGSYEQYF.

The V call is TRBV7-2, the J call TRBJ1-1; maybe TRBD1 (5 bases). V lost 4 bases to trimming and J lost 1 base, with 13 bases between them. Germline CDR1 is SGHTA and CDR2 is FQGNSA. This CDR3 has 15 amino acids. The CDR3 DNA follows: TGTGCCAGCAGCTATGAGGGGTCCCCGAACACTGAAGCTTTCTTT. Its protein product is CASSYEGSPNTEAFF.

V usage is TRBV4-3 and J usage is TRBJ1-1, with a weak D call TRBD1 (5 bases). The CDR3 has 15 residues. CDR1 and CDR2 (germline): LGHNA, YSLEER. The V end lost 1 base, the J end lost 1 base, and 10 bases lay between the germline ends. The CDR3 nucleotides are TGCGCCAGCAGCCAAGCTTGGACAAAGAACACTGAAGCTTTCTTT. This codes for CASSQAWTKNTEAFF.

The chain recombines TRBV5-6 with TRBJ1-1; perhaps TRBD1 as D (6 bases). Germline CDR1 reads SGHDT; CDR2 reads YYEEEE. The CDR3 is 13 residues long. Trimming removed 4 bases from V and 9 bases from J, with 16 bases in between. CDR3 loop: CASSQPDGTQAFF. Written as DNA, the CDR3 is TGTGCCAGCAGCCAGCCAGACGGGACACAAGCTTTCTTT.

The chain uses TRBV29-1 and TRBJ1-1, with D uncertain. Trimming took 3 bases from V and 2 from J, leaving 16 bases between them. Germline V gene sequence: CDR1 SQVTM, CDR2 ANQGSEA. The length of the CDR3 is 15 residues. CDR3 DNA sequence: TGCAGCGTTGAGTTGGCCGGGCTTTCCAACACTGAAGCTTTCTTT. Protein sequence: CSVELAGLSNTEAFF.

The chain uses TRBV15 and TRBJ2-7, with D possibly being TRBD2 (6 bases). Germline values: CDR1 LNHNV, CDR2 YYDKDF (reference sequence). The CDR3 extends over 15 amino acids. V lost 0 bases to trimming and J lost 7 bases, with 16 bases between them. In DNA form, the CDR3 reads TGTGCCACCAGCAGAGATCGAACCTCGGCGGGAGAGCAGTACTTC. Translated: CATSRDRTSAGEQYF.

This chain links TRBV29-1 with TRBJ2-1; 10 bases match TRBD2. This CDR3 is 15 amino acids long. Germline assignment: CDR1 SQVTM and CDR2 ANQGSEA. J was trimmed by 8 bases and V by 4 bases; bases with no gene match: 11. The CDR3 DNA reads TGCAGCGTTGTGAATAGCGGGGGGAAGTTCTATGAGCAGTTCTTC. Translated: CSVVNSGGKFYEQFF.

Notes on this clone: This sample also contains other DNA sequences that code for the same CDR3. The rearrangement links TRBV29-1 to TRBJ2-3; the D gene could be TRBD1 or TRBD2 (6 bases each). Between the trimmed V and J ends, which lost 5 bases and 1 base, there was a span of 10 bases. This CDR3 comprises 13 residues. Germline-derived CDR1 and CDR2 are SQVTM and ANQGSEA. In nucleotides, the CDR3 is TGCAGCGTTCGGGGGCAGGGCACAGATACGCAGTATTTT. Its translation: CSVRGQGTDTQYF.

The chain is built from TRBV11-2 and TRBJ2-2; a weak D match, TRBD2 (6 bases). Between the trimmed V and J ends, which lost 0 bases and 2 bases, there was a span of 7 bases. Germline values: CDR1 SGHAT, CDR2 FQNNGV. The CDR3 has 15 residues. The CDR3: CASSLDGGNTGELFF. Written as DNA, the CDR3 is TGTGCCAGCAGCTTAGACGGGGGAAACACCGGGGAGCTGTTTTTT. Looking up the rest from reference TRBV11-2 and TRBJ2-2 gives the full variable domain: EAGVAQSPRYKIIEKRQSVAFWCNPISGHATLYWYQQILGQGPKLLIQFQNNGVVDDSQLPKDRFSAERLKGVDSTLKIQPAKLEDSAVYLCASSLDGGNTGELFFGEGSRLTVL.

The gene calls are TRBV6-5 and TRBJ1-6; weak D call: TRBD1 (5 bases). V dropped 4 bases and J dropped 8 bases, with 18 bases sitting between them. This CDR3 has 16 amino acids. The V gene's germline CDR1 is MNHEY and CDR2 SVGAGI. The CDR3 is CASSSPGRRVDSPLHF. The CDR3 DNA sequence: TGTGCCAGCAGTTCGCCAGGGAGGCGGGTGGATTCACCCCTCCACTTT.